This TCR beta chain was profiled in a study of T-cell memory formation after mild COVID-19. On the study more broadly: Most TCR clusters belonged to a single donor. Study results and caveats: The pre-infection memory compartment contained some responding clones, suggesting cross-reactive memory joined. Contracting CD4+ clones sat mainly in CM and EM; CD8+ in EMRA.

In TCRdb, the 5' RACE reads were re-called with MiXCR into one record per CDR3 protein. This sample has roughly 600,000 distinct CDR3 sequences; roughly 18% occur once, and the top ten carry approximately 12%. The table lists this clonotype with a few counts. Its antigen is unidentified. V lost 4 bases to trimming and J lost 7 bases, with 15 bases between them. In germline, CDR1 is SGHRS, CDR2 YFSETQ. The CDR3 covers 14 residues. The TCR comes from an adult woman who had mild COVID-19 (a few samples of this study predate the infection). Cell type and time point are not known. This chain joins TRBV5-1 and TRBJ1-5; no clear D gene. The sequencing input was PBMCs or a T cell subset sorted from them (not recorded which). The CDR3 loop is CASSLDNFGQPQHF. CDR3 DNA: TGCGCCAGCAGCCTTGACAATTTCGGACAGCCCCAGCATTTT.